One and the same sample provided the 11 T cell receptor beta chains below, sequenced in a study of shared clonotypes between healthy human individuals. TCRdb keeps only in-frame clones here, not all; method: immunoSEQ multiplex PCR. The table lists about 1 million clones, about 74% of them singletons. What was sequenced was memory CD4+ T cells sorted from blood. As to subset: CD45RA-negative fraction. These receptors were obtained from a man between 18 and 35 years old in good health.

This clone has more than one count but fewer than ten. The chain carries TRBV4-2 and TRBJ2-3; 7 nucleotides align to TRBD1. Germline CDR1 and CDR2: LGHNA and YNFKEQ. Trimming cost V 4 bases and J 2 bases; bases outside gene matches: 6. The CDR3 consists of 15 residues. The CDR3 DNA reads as TGTGCCAGCAGCCTCGGACAGGCGAACACAGATACGCAGTATTTT. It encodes CASSLGQANTDTQYF.

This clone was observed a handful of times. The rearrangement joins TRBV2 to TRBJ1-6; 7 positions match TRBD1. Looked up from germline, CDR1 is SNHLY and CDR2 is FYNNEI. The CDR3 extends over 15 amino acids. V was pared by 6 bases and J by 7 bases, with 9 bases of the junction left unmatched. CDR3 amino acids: CASRAMTGRNSPLHF. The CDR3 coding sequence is TGTGCCAGCAGGGCCATGACAGGGCGAAATTCACCCCTCCACTTT.

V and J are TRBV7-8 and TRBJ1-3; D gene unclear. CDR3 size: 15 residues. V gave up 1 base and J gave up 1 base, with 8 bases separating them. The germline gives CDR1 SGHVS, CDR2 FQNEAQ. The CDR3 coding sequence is TGTGCCAGCAGCTTAGGGCACCCTTCTGGAAACACCATATATTTT. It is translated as CASSLGHPSGNTIYF. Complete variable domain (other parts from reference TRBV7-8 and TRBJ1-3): GAGVSQSPRYKVAKRGQDVALRCDPISGHVSLFWYQQALGQGPEFLTYFQNEAQLDKSGLPSDRFFAERPEGSVSTLKIQRTQQEDSAVYLCASSLGHPSGNTIYFGEGSWLTVV.

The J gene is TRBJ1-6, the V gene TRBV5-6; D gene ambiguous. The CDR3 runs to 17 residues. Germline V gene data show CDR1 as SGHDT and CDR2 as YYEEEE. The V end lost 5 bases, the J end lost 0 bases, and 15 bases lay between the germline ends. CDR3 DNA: TGTGCCAGCAGTTCTGGCGGGGTGGCCTCCTATAATTCACCCCTCCACTTT. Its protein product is CASSSGGVASYNSPLHF.

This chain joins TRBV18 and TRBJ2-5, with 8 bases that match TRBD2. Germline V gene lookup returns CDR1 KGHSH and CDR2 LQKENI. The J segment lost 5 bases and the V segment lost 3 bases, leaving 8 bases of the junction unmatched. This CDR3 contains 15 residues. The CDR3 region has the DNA TGTGCCAGCTCACCTTTCACGGGGGGGACGGAGACCCAGTACTTC. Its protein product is CASSPFTGGTETQYF. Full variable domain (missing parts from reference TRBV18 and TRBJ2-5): NAGVMQNPRHLVRRRGQEARLRCSPMKGHSHVYWYRQLPEEGLKFMVYLQKENIIDESGMPKERFSAEFPKEGPSILRIQQVVRGDSAAYFCASSPFTGGTETQYFGPGTRLLVL.

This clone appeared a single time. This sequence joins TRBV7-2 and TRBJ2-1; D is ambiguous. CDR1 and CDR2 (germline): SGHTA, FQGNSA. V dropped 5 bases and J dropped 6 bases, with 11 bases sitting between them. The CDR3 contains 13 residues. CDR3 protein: CASSPMGPNEQFF. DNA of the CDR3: TGTGCCAGCAGCCCCATGGGCCCCAATGAGCAGTTCTTC.

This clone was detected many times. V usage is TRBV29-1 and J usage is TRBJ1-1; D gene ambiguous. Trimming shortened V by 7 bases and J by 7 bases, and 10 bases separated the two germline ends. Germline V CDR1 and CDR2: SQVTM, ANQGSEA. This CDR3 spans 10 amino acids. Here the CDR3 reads CSAMGLEAFF. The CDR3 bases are TGCAGCGCGATGGGTCTTGAAGCTTTCTTT.

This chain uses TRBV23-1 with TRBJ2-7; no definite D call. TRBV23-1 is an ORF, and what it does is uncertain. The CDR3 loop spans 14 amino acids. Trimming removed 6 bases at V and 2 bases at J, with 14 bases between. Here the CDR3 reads CASSPDRATYEQYF. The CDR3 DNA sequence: TGCGCCAGCAGCCCCGACCGGGCCACCTACGAGCAGTACTTC.

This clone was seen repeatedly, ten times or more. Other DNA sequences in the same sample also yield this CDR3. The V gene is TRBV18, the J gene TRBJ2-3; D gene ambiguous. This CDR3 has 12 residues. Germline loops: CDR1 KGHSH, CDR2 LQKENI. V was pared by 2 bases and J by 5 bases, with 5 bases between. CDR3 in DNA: TGTGCCAGCTCACCATCGGGAGATACGCAGTATTTT. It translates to CASSPSGDTQYF.

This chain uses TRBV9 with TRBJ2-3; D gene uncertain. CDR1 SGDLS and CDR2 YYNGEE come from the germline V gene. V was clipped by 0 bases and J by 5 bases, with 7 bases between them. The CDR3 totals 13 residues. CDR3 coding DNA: TGTGCCAGCAGCGTAGGTACAAGAGATACGCAGTATTTT. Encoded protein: CASSVGTRDTQYF.

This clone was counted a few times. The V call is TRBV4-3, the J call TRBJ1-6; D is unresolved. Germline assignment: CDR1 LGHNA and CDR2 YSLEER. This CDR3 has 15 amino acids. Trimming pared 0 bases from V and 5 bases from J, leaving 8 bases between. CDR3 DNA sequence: TGCGCCAGCAGCCAAGAAGGTCCCAATAATTCACCCCTCCACTTT. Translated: CASSQEGPNNSPLHF.